This T cell receptor beta chain appears in the sequencing data of a study of T-cell memory formation after mild COVID-19. The V end lost 4 bases, the J end lost 8 bases, and 11 bases lay between the germline ends. Looked up from germline, CDR1 is MNHEY and CDR2 is SVGAGI. This CDR3 comprises 12 residues. General study points: Clones that contracted clustered mainly in CM and EM if CD4+ and in EMRA if CD8+.

From 5'RACE with constant-segment primers came TCR alpha and TCR beta cDNA libraries that carried sample barcodes and UMIs. TCRdb used MiXCR to reprocess the 5' RACE reads, holding one entry per CDR3 protein. Altogether under 250,000 distinct CDR3 sequences are present, less than 20% being singletons, with the ten largest covering 2.1%. This clonotype was seen a few times. Its antigen is as yet unknown. The sequencing input was PBMCs or a T cell subset sorted from them (not recorded which). The genes are TRBV6-5 and TRBJ1-2, with D maybe TRBD1 (6 bases). This receptor was identified in an adult woman who had mild COVID-19 (a few samples of this study predate the infection). Cell type and time point are not known. CDR3 in amino acids: CASSSTGGGYTF. Here the CDR3 DNA reads TGTGCCAGCAGTTCGACAGGAGGAGGCTACACCTTC.